This T cell receptor (beta chain) was obtained from a study of preoperative IRX-2 immunotherapy in early breast cancer. The treatment: preoperative locoregional IRX-2 cytokine immunotherapy. Samples came from a phase Ib trial of preoperative locoregional IRX-2 cytokine immunotherapy. Profiled with immunoSEQ multiplex PCR; TCRdb holds only in-frame clones, not every one. The profile shows roughly 45,000 clones, around 96% of them singletons. The CDR3 runs 13 residues. Trimming shortened V by 3 bases and J by 7 bases, and 12 bases separated the two germline ends. Germline V CDR1 and CDR2: MNHNS, SASEGT.

The starting material was tumor tissue, obtained after IRX-2 immunotherapy. The chain combines TRBV6-1 with TRBJ1-1, with D unclear. This clonotype originated in a human donor with breast cancer. The CDR3 region is CASSDPQRNEAFF. The CDR3 DNA reads as TGTGCCAGCAGTGATCCTCAGCGGAATGAAGCTTTCTTT.